These 7 T cell receptor beta chains were sequenced from one sample in a study of blood T cell repertoires in COVID-19. Some clones are missing from TCRdb's copy, which holds only in-frame ones; the method was immunoSEQ multiplex PCR. The table lists 400,000 or so clones, about nine tenths of them singletons. The specimen sequenced was peripheral blood. The receptors were sampled from a woman aged 35 to 49 with COVID-19, enrolled during active disease.

This sequence joins TRBV4-1 and TRBJ1-2; D is unresolved. CDR3 length: 15 amino acids. V was cut by 1 base and J by 1 base, with 10 bases left in between. The V gene's germline CDR1 is MGHRA and CDR2 YSYEKL. The DNA of the CDR3 is TGCGCCAGCAGCCAAGGAACCGGGAGTAACTATGGCTACACCTTC. Translated: CASSQGTGSNYGYTF.

The chain uses TRBV27 and TRBJ1-1; D gene ambiguous. The CDR3 extends over 13 amino acids. The germline V gene has CDR1 MNHEY and CDR2 SMNVEV (reference sequence). V lost 4 bases and J lost 4, with 10 bases in between. The CDR3 bases are TGTGCCAGCAGTTCATGGGGAGGCACTGAAGCTTTCTTT. Translated: CASSSWGGTEAFF.

In nucleotides, the CDR3 is TGTGCCAGCAGTTTCAGGTACGAGCAGTACTTC. This codes for CASSFRYEQYF. The chain couples TRBV28 to TRBJ2-7; D unresolved. CDR1 is MDHEN and CDR2 is SYDVKM in the germline V gene. Trimming removed 3 bases at V and 4 bases at J, with 4 bases between. The CDR3 is made up of 11 amino acids.

The V gene is TRBV6-2 or TRBV6-3, the J gene TRBJ1-1; D possibly corresponds to TRBD1 (5 bases). The CDR3 runs to 16 residues. Germline loops: CDR1 MNHEY, CDR2 SVGEGT. Trimming left V 4 bases short and J 4 bases short, with 19 bases between. The CDR3 DNA follows: TGTGCCAGCAGTTCCCAGACCAGGGTTCTGGGCACTGAAGCTTTCTTT. Encoded protein: CASSSQTRVLGTEAFF.

CDR3 nucleotides: TGTGCCAGCAGTTTGAACGGGGGTCGGGAGCAGTTCTTC. Residues: CASSLNGGREQFF. The V and J genes are TRBV28 and TRBJ2-1; tentative D call: TRBD2 (6 bases). Trimming removed 3 bases from V and 10 bases from J, with 13 bases in between. Germline-derived CDR1 and CDR2 are MDHEN and SYDVKM. This CDR3 spans 13 amino acids.

The V gene is TRBV6-4, the J gene TRBJ1-2; TRBD1 matches 8 bases. V shed 5 bases, J shed 3 bases, and the junction held 11 bases outside the gene matches. CDR1 and CDR2 (germline): MRHNA, SNTAGT. This CDR3 has 16 amino acids. CDR3 residues: CASSPATGGNHYGYTF. For the CDR3, the DNA is TGTGCCAGCAGTCCCGCTACAGGGGGTAATCACTATGGCTACACCTTC.

J is TRBJ2-2 and V is TRBV6-5, with TRBD2 matching over 12 bases. CDR3 length: 16 amino acids. The junction had 4 bases not matched to a gene; V was cut back by 3 bases and J by 5 bases. In germline, CDR1 is MNHEY, CDR2 SVGAGI. The CDR3 loop is CASSYLAGGPTGELFF. DNA of the CDR3: TGTGCCAGCAGTTATCTAGCGGGGGGGCCAACCGGGGAGCTGTTTTTT.